A single sample gave rise to the 18 T cell receptor beta chains below, sequenced in a study of neurological immune-mediated disorders. TCRdb reanalysed the 5' RACE reads using MiXCR and keeps one entry per CDR3 protein. This sample has 25,000 to 30,000 distinct CDR3 sequences, with 20% to 25% found just once. The specimen sequenced was CD4+ T cells from blood. The source of these receptors is a man aged 50 to 59 with HTLV-1-associated myelopathy (HAM/TSP).

This clonotype has ten or more counts. The chain couples TRBV3-1 to TRBJ2-3, with D uncertain. V dropped 3 bases and J dropped 6 bases, with 7 bases sitting between them. In germline, CDR1 is LGHDT, CDR2 YNNKEL (reference sequence). The length of the CDR3 is 12 residues. CDR3 in DNA: TGTGCCAGCAGCCATGGTCTGGATACGCAGTATTTT. It translates to CASSHGLDTQYF.

This clonotype is medium-sized by share. The rearrangement joins TRBV7-9 to TRBJ1-2, with 9 bases aligning to TRBD1. Germline CDR1 is SEHNR and CDR2 is FQNEAQ (reference sequence). The CDR3 spans 14 residues. Germline trimming cut 5 bases from V and 8 bases from J; bases unmatched to any gene: 9. Written as DNA, the CDR3 is TGTGCCAGCAGCCGGACAGGGGAGGTTTGGGGCTACACCTTC. Protein: CASSRTGEVWGYTF.

The table lists this clonotype with many counts. The CDR3 DNA sequence: TGCAGTGCTAGTCCCCCCGAGAACACTGAAGCTTTCTTT. Residues: CSASPPENTEAFF. V usage is TRBV20-1 and J usage is TRBJ1-1; D unresolved. The CDR3 contains 13 residues. Germline V lookup: CDR1 DFQATT, CDR2 SNEGSKA (reference sequence). Trimming cost V 3 bases and J 1 base, with 9 bases left between them.

This clonotype has ten or more counts. This sequence joins TRBV6-5 and TRBJ1-2, with D possibly being TRBD1 (5 bases). The germline V gene encodes CDR1 MNHEY and CDR2 SVGAGI. Trimming removed 7 bases from V and 1 base from J, with 13 bases in between. The CDR3 runs 14 residues. Here the CDR3 reads CASTLGGFNYGYTF. CDR3 nucleotide sequence: TGTGCCAGCACCCTGGGGGGATTTAACTATGGCTACACCTTC.

This clonotype has a count of ten or more. The chain has TRBV9 and TRBJ2-1, with D perhaps matching TRBD1 (5 bases). V was trimmed by 4 bases and J by 4 bases, leaving 21 bases between them. This CDR3 has 17 amino acids. Germline V gene sequence: CDR1 SGDLS, CDR2 YYNGEE. Written as DNA, the CDR3 is TGTGCCAGCAGCCCAGGGAAGGTCCGTACTACTTACAATGAGCAGTTCTTC. Translation gives CASSPGKVRTTYNEQFF.

This clonotype was counted many times. The CDR3 protein is CASSQAGSPDTQYF. CDR3 nucleotide sequence: TGTGCCAGCAGCCAAGCCGGGAGCCCAGATACGCAGTATTTT. The genes are TRBV14 and TRBJ2-3; perhaps TRBD2 as D (6 bases). Trimming took 1 base from V and 4 from J, leaving 9 bases between them. The germline gives CDR1 SGHDN, CDR2 FVKESK. The CDR3 extends over 14 amino acids.

The chain combines TRBV20-1 with TRBJ1-6, with no clear D. The V and J ends lost 3 bases and 7 bases respectively, with 16 bases between them. CDR3 length: 15 residues. The germline CDR1 and CDR2 sequences are DFQATT and SNEGSKA (reference sequence). The CDR3 nucleotides read TGCAGTGCTAGGGTCGCCGGGTCTACCAATTCACCCCTCCACTTT. Its translation: CSARVAGSTNSPLHF.

This clonotype was picked up many times. The chain recombines TRBV5-1 with TRBJ2-3, with D possibly being TRBD1 (5 bases). There are 15 residues in the CDR3. Trimming stripped 0 bases from V and 1 base from J, with 9 bases between. CDR1 is SGHRS, CDR2 YFSETQ, per germline. CDR3 residues: CASSLDGQRTDTQYF. For the CDR3, the DNA is TGCGCCAGCAGCTTGGACGGACAACGCACAGATACGCAGTATTTT.

The chain employs TRBV2 and TRBJ1-1; D remains unclear. CDR1 SNHLY and CDR2 FYNNEI come from the germline V gene. CDR3 size: 13 residues. Between the trimmed V and J ends, which lost 8 bases and 0 bases, there was a span of 10 bases. The CDR3, as DNA: TGTGCCAGCCTAAGAGAAATGAACACTGAAGCTTTCTTT. Translating it yields CASLREMNTEAFF.

This clonotype has at least ten counts. The rearrangement joins TRBV7-3 to TRBJ1-6, with D perhaps TRBD1 (5 bases). This CDR3 region has 14 residues. Trimming removed 5 bases at V and 10 bases at J, with 15 bases between. Per germline, CDR1 SGHTA and CDR2 FQGTGA. This CDR3 reads CASSPGSGRSPLHF. The CDR3 coding sequence is TGTGCCAGCAGCCCCGGCTCAGGGCGGTCACCCCTCCACTTT.

This clonotype was seen repeatedly, ten times or more. The chain links TRBV5-6 to TRBJ1-1, with D unclear. In germline, CDR1 is SGHDT, CDR2 YYEEEE. The V and J ends lost 4 bases and 1 base respectively, with 17 bases between them. The CDR3 runs to 16 residues. The CDR3 spells CASSRPKAVRNTEAFF. For the CDR3, the DNA is TGTGCCAGCAGCCGACCGAAGGCCGTGCGGAACACTGAAGCTTTCTTT.

In its sample, this clonotype was seen once. The chain uses TRBV5-6 and TRBJ1-5; a possible D gene is TRBD1 (5 bases). The CDR3 runs to 17 residues. V was cut by 0 bases and J by 6 bases, with 19 bases left in between. Germline CDR1 is SGHDT and CDR2 is YYEEEE. In DNA, the CDR3 is TGTGCCAGCAGCTTGGGGGCAGGGACCATCTCGCTTCAGCCCCAGCATTTT. Translation: CASSLGAGTISLQPQHF.

The sample holds a few counts of this clonotype. The chain joins TRBV25-1 to TRBJ1-6, with D possibly matching TRBD1 (6 bases). Trimming stripped 8 bases from V and 0 bases from J, with 14 bases between. The CDR3 covers 16 residues. Germline CDR1 and CDR2: MGHDK and SYGVNS. The CDR3 protein is CASSDSGSSYNSPLHF. CDR3 DNA sequence: TGTGCCAGCTCGGACAGTGGAAGCTCCTATAATTCACCCCTCCACTTT.

Only one count was recorded for this clonotype. This chain links TRBV19 with TRBJ2-1, with 8 bases identical to TRBD2. CDR1 is LNHDA and CDR2 is SQIVND in the germline V gene (reference sequence). CDR3 length: 16 residues. The V gene end was trimmed by 3 bases and the J gene end by 5 bases; junction bases not matched to a gene: 9. CDR3 sequence (DNA): TGTGCCAGTAGTATCCTTCTTACTAGCGGCAACAATGAGCAGTTCTTC. It yields the protein CASSILLTSGNNEQFF.

This clonotype was observed many times. The V gene is TRBV5-1, the J gene TRBJ2-3, with D unclear. Germline V gives CDR1 SGHRS, CDR2 YFSETQ. The ends were cut back, 3 bases at V and 0 bases at J, with 5 bases in the middle. The CDR3 length is 13 residues. CDR3 DNA sequence: TGCGCCAGCAGCTCACCTAGCACAGATACGCAGTATTTT. Translation: CASSSPSTDTQYF.

This clonotype came up many times. The chain joins TRBV27 to TRBJ1-1; no reliable D call. Germline assignment: CDR1 MNHEY and CDR2 SMNVEV (reference sequence). There are 15 residues in the CDR3. V lost 3 bases to trimming and J lost 1 base, with 12 bases between them. The DNA of the CDR3 is TGTGCCAGCAGTTTTTACCGGCGGGGGAACACTGAAGCTTTCTTT. Residues: CASSFYRRGNTEAFF.

The table lists this clonotype with many counts. The chain employs TRBV6-1 and TRBJ2-3, with D possibly being TRBD1 (6 bases). The CDR3 runs 14 residues. Trimming pared 5 bases from V and 1 base from J, leaving 10 bases between. The germline CDR1 and CDR2 sequences are MNHNS and SASEGT. Written as DNA, the CDR3 is TGTGCCAGCAGTAGTCACAGGGGCACAGATACGCAGTATTTT. Amino acids: CASSSHRGTDTQYF.

Regarding this clonotype: Just one base apart from a much larger clone, this may be a read error. This chain connects TRBV9 to TRBJ2-5; 7 bases align to TRBD1. The CDR3 sequence is 14 residues long. The V gene's germline CDR1 is SGDLS and CDR2 YYNGEE. The CDR3 coding sequence is TGTGCCAACAGCCCCCAGACAGGGCTGGAGACCCAGTACTTC. Translation: CANSPQTGLETQYF.